This note documents a single T cell receptor beta chain sequence. The germline gives CDR1 MNHNY, CDR2 SVGAGI (reference sequence). There are 15 residues in the CDR3. J lost 3 bases, V lost 5 bases, and 7 bases had no gene match. This entry is derived from a study of blood T cell repertoires in COVID-19. Overall study: From the United States, Italy and Spain came samples of acute and convalescent COVID-19. Nucleic acid was either cDNA or gDNA, and it came from T cells, B-cell-depleted T cells, or PBMCs.

Authors' processing steps: Cell counts per sample came from amplifying reference gene primers. The method was immunoSEQ multiplex PCR; TCRdb's version includes in-frame clones alone and lacks a portion of them. That table furnishes V, J and clone size, whereas the DNA furnished D and trimming. In the table there are under 300,000 clones, approximately 87% of which are singletons. The chain links TRBV6-6 to TRBJ2-5; 9 bases line up with TRBD2. Sequencing used peripheral blood. The clonotype comes from a man aged 55 to 70 with acute or convalescent COVID-19. This chain's CDR3 is CASSRASGVEETQYF. For the CDR3, the DNA is TGTGCCAGCAGTCGGGCTAGCGGGGTAGAAGAGACCCAGTACTTC.